The 15 T cell receptor beta chains below come from one sample, sequenced in a study of cytomegalovirus exposure and HLA in healthy donors. Amplification used 60 Vbeta primers and 13 Jbeta primers. Method: immunoSEQ multiplex PCR; TCRdb's copy keeps in-frame clones and lacks some. The data hold about 120,000 clones, with 74% observed a single time. Sequenced: PBMCs. These receptors were obtained from a human donor in good health.

Written as DNA, the CDR3 is TGTGCCAGCAGTGAAGGACTTAGGCAGCCCCAGCATTTT. It specifies CASSEGLRQPQHF. The chain carries TRBV6-1 and TRBJ1-5; no reliable D call. CDR3 size: 13 residues. The germline V gene has CDR1 MNHNS and CDR2 SASEGT. With 1 base removed from V and 7 bases from J, the gap between germline ends came to 8 bases.

The chain couples TRBV5-8 to TRBJ2-7; 7 positions match TRBD2. V lost 3 bases to trimming and J lost 3 bases; unmatched junction nucleotides: 0. The germline gives CDR1 SGHTS, CDR2 YDEGEE. The CDR3 is made up of 12 amino acids. CDR3 loop: CASSSGGYEQYF. DNA of the CDR3: TGTGCCAGCAGCTCGGGGGGCTACGAGCAGTACTTC.

The chain joins TRBV10-1 to TRBJ2-1; D not resolved. The CDR3 totals 15 residues. Trimming cost V 0 bases and J 3 bases, with 9 bases left between them. Germline V CDR1 and CDR2: WNHNN, SYGVQD (reference sequence). The DNA for the CDR3 is TGCGCCAGCAGTGAGTCGCTTGGTAGCTACAATGAGCAGTTCTTC. This sequence encodes CASSESLGSYNEQFF.

The chain carries TRBV9 and TRBJ2-7; 11 bases match TRBD2. V was pared by 2 bases and J by 4 bases, with 8 bases of the junction left unmatched. The CDR3 consists of 16 residues. CDR1 and CDR2 from the germline V gene are SGDLS and YYNGEE. CDR3 bases: TGTGCCAGCAGCGTGGGAGTGGGACTAGCGGTGTACGAGCAGTACTTC. As protein: CASSVGVGLAVYEQYF.

V and J are TRBV30 and TRBJ1-3; no clear D. The V end was cut by 2 bases, the J end by 0 bases, with 5 bases between. Germline CDR1 GTSNPN, CDR2 SVGIG (reference sequence). This CDR3 is built from 13 residues. The CDR3 DNA reads as TGTGCCTGGAGTCGCGACTCTGGAAACACCATATATTTT. Protein: CAWSRDSGNTIYF.

This clone was found a few times. This chain connects TRBV12-2 to TRBJ1-5; the table assigns TRBD1, which was not confirmed against the DNA. TRBV12-2 is a pseudogene locus. The CDR3 totals 18 residues. CDR3 residues: CASRLMCPWSGINQPQHF. CDR3 sequence (DNA): TGTGCAAGTCGCTTAATGTGTCCTTGGTCAGGGATCAATCAGCCCCAGCATTTT.

This clone appeared once. The V call is TRBV27, the J call TRBJ2-3, with D possibly TRBD2 on 6 matching bases. The CDR3 sequence is 13 residues long. The V end was cut by 5 bases, the J end by 6 bases, with 12 bases between. The germline V gene encodes CDR1 MNHEY and CDR2 SMNVEV (reference sequence). The CDR3 loop is CASSQRASDTQYF. CDR3 coding DNA: TGTGCCAGCAGTCAGCGGGCGTCTGATACGCAGTATTTT.

This clone was recorded only once. The rearrangement uses TRBV4-1 and TRBJ2-2; D is undetermined. The CDR3 contains 14 residues. Trimming removed 6 bases at V and 0 bases at J, with 8 bases between. Germline V lookup: CDR1 MGHRA, CDR2 YSYEKL. The CDR3 nucleotides read TGCGCCAGCAGTCAACAGACGAACACCGGGGAGCTGTTTTTT. Translated, it gives CASSQQTNTGELFF.

This sequence joins TRBV29-1 and TRBJ2-7, with 10 bases that match TRBD2. The CDR3 is 14 residues long. With 5 bases clipped from V and 3 bases from J, the junction kept 7 bases outside the gene matches. CDR1 is SQVTM and CDR2 is ANQGSEA in the germline V gene. Written as DNA, the CDR3 is TGCAGCGTTTCTACTAGCGGGGAAATCTACGAGCAGTACTTC. It is translated as CSVSTSGEIYEQYF.

This clone turned up a few times. V and J are TRBV6-1 and TRBJ2-7; TRBD2 agrees at 7 bases. The length of the CDR3 is 14 residues. Germline assignment: CDR1 MNHNS and CDR2 SASEGT. Trimming removed 3 bases from V and 6 bases from J; junction bases left unmatched: 8. The CDR3 here is CASSDFTSVREQYF. The CDR3 region has the DNA TGTGCCAGCAGTGATTTTACTAGCGTCCGCGAGCAGTACTTC.

This chain connects TRBV19 to TRBJ2-7, with D tentatively TRBD2 (6 bases). Trimming left V 5 bases short and J 5 bases short, with 16 bases between. CDR1 is LNHDA, CDR2 SQIVND, per germline (reference sequence). The CDR3 consists of 14 residues. Written as DNA, the CDR3 is TGTGCCAGTAGTCCTCCGGGTCCGGGGGACGAGCAGTACTTC. This encodes CASSPPGPGDEQYF.

The V call is TRBV5-6, the J call TRBJ2-5; 9 nucleotides align to TRBD1. Germline CDR1 is SGHDT and CDR2 is YYEEEE. Unmatched junction bases numbered 13, after V lost 5 bases and J lost 5 bases. The CDR3 runs 16 residues. The CDR3 protein is CASSPVGQGHRETQYF. Here the CDR3 DNA reads TGTGCCAGCAGTCCGGTGGGACAGGGACATCGGGAGACCCAGTACTTC.

The V call is TRBV9, the J call TRBJ1-6, with TRBD1 as a possible D gene (6 bases). This CDR3 is built from 14 residues. Trimming removed 4 bases at V and 9 bases at J, with 14 bases between. Germline V CDR1 and CDR2: SGDLS, YYNGEE. CDR3 nucleotide sequence: TGTGCCAGCAGCCCAGACAGGATGAGTTCACCCCTCCACTTT. It codes for CASSPDRMSSPLHF.

V is TRBV4-3 and J is TRBJ2-7; possibly TRBD1 for D (5 bases). The CDR3 runs to 16 residues. V was shortened by 0 bases and J by 0 bases, with 12 bases between the two germline ends. CDR1 LGHNA and CDR2 YSLEER come from the germline V gene. CDR3 in amino acids: CASSQDSRVFSYEQYF. The CDR3 DNA is TGCGCCAGCAGCCAAGATTCCAGGGTTTTCTCCTACGAGCAGTACTTC.

The chain uses TRBV28 and TRBJ2-5; tentatively, D is TRBD2 (6 bases). Trimming took off 7 bases at V and 1 base at J, with 10 bases between the two ends. The germline gives CDR1 MDHEN, CDR2 SYDVKM. The CDR3 sequence is 13 residues long. This CDR3 is CASTGDFQETQYF. CDR3 in DNA: TGTGCCAGCACCGGGGACTTCCAAGAGACCCAGTACTTC. Full variable domain (rest looked up from reference TRBV28 and TRBJ2-5): DVKVTQSSRYLVKRTGEKVFLECVQDMDHENMFWYRQDPGLGLRLIYFSYDVKMKEKGDIPEGYSVSREKKERFSLILESASTNQTSMYLCASTGDFQETQYFGPGTRLLVL.